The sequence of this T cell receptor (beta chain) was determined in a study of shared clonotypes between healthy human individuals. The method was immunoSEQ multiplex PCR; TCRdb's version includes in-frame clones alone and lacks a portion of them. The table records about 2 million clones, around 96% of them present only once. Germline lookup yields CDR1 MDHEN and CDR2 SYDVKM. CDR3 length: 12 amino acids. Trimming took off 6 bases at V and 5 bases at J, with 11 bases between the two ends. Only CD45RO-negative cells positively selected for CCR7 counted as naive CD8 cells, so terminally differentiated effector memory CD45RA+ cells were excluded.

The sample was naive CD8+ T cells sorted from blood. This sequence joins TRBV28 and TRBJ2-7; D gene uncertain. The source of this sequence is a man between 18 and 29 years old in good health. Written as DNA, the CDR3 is TGTGCCAGCAGCCTACGGGCCGACGAGCAGTACTTC. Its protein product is CASSLRADEQYF.